A selection of T cell receptor beta chains follows, all from one sample in a study of regulatory T cells in long-lasting Graves disease. MiXCR was run by TCRdb on the multiplex PCR reads, yielding one entry per CDR3 protein. The table records 400,000 to 500,000 distinct CDR3 sequences, 14% to 15% of them present only once. This sample also appeared in a second study, on T cells in Graves' hyperthyroidism and ophthalmopathy.

This specimen consisted of peripheral blood mononuclear cells (PBMCs), obtained at new diagnosis, from a patient treated with antithyroid drugs. The source is a woman aged 25 to 45 with Graves disease. Each CDR3 is given with its conserved first and last residue. A D gene is named only where the DNA matches it firmly. The size field is filled for only some rows; it gives once, few, many or a size class.

many,TRBJ2-7,TRBD2,TRBV20-1,CSLQPGLAAYEQYF,TGCAGTCTTCAACCGGGACTAGCCGCCTACGAGCAGTACTTC
many,TRBJ2-1,TRBD2,TRBV20-1,CSASLAGVGYNEQFF,TGCAGTGCTAGTCTAGCGGGAGTGGGGTACAATGAGCAGTTCTTC
many,TRBJ1-2,TRBD1,TRBV28,CASSYGQGGYGYTF,TGTGCCAGCAGCTACGGACAGGGCGGCTATGGCTACACCTTC
many,TRBJ1-1,TRBD1,TRBV3-1,CASSRQGSNTEAFF,TGTGCCAGCAGCCGACAGGGGTCTAACACTGAAGCTTTCTTT
-,TRBJ1-2,-,TRBV29-1,CSVLAGGAGYGYTF,TGCAGCGTCCTCGCGGGGGGGGCTGGCTATGGCTACACCTTC
many,TRBJ1-5,-,TRBV5-1,CASSLAGEGNQPQHF,TGCGCCAGCAGCTTGGCGGGGGAGGGCAATCAGCCCCAGCATTTT
few,TRBJ1-2,-,TRBV20-1,CSAETGNYGYTF,TGCAGTGCTGAGACAGGCAACTATGGCTACACCTTC
-,TRBJ2-1,-,TRBV4-1,CASSQDPESHSYNEQFF,TGCGCCAGCAGCCAAGATCCAGAGAGCCACTCCTACAATGAGCAGTTCTTC
many,TRBJ1-2,-,TRBV7-8,CASSLASYRGYTF,TGTGCCAGCAGCTTAGCGTCATACAGGGGCTACACCTTC
-,TRBJ2-1,TRBD2,TRBV20-1,CSASYPLAEQLF,TGCAGTGCTAGTTATCCCCTAGCGGAGCAGCTCTTC
few,TRBJ2-7,-,TRBV10-1,CASSEGRRTYEQYF,TGCGCCAGCAGTGAGGGTCGGAGAACCTACGAGCAGTACTTC